These T cell receptor beta chains were read from a single sample in a study of T-cell memory formation after mild COVID-19. TCRdb independently ran MiXCR on the 5' RACE reads; one entry per CDR3 protein. The table includes hundreds of thousands of distinct CDR3 sequences, approximately 21% detected once. Sequencing was carried out using PBMCs or a T cell subset sorted from them (not recorded which). The receptors derive from an adult woman who had mild COVID-19 (a few samples of this study predate the infection). Cell type and time point are not known. The CDR3 runs from the conserved cysteine through the conserved F or W. A D gene is named only where the DNA matches it firmly. The listing skips clone size in some rows; elsewhere it reads once, few, many or a size class.

v_gene	len	d_gene	abundance	j_gene	CDR3aa	CDR3nt
TRBV6-5	13	NA	NA	TRBJ1-5	CASSALGGQPQHF	TGTGCCAGCAGTGCGCTGGGAGGGCAGCCCCAGCATTTT
TRBV11-2	15	NA	many	TRBJ1-1	CASSTETGTPGKAFF	TGTGCCAGCAGCACAGAAACCGGGACTCCTGGGAAAGCTTTCTTT
TRBV7-9	15	TRBD1	NA	TRBJ1-1	CASSSNRGLNTEAFF	TGTGCCAGCAGCTCAAACAGGGGGCTGAACACTGAAGCTTTCTTT
TRBV5-1	14	NA	few	TRBJ2-3	CASSSALLLDTQYF	TGCGCCAGCAGCTCAGCCTTACTTCTAGATACGCAGTATTTT
TRBV19	15	TRBD1	few	TRBJ2-7	CASSVTGTGNIEQYF	TGTGCCAGTAGTGTCACCGGGACAGGGAACATAGAGCAGTACTTC
TRBV3-1	15	NA	NA	TRBJ2-7	CASSPNSVSSYEQYF	TGTGCCAGCAGCCCGAACAGTGTTTCCTCCTACGAGCAGTACTTC
TRBV20-1	13	NA	NA	TRBJ2-6	CSALLAGANVLTF	TGCAGTGCCCTCTTGGCTGGGGCCAACGTCCTGACTTTC
TRBV5-1	14	NA	NA	TRBJ2-5	CASRSSGGRETQYF	TGCGCCAGCAGGTCGTCTGGCGGTCGGGAGACCCAGTACTTC
TRBV12-3/TRBV12-4	10	TRBD2	few	TRBJ2-1	CASRGGEQFF	TGTGCCTCCCGGGGGGGAGAGCAGTTCTTC
TRBV7-2	16	TRBD2	NA	TRBJ2-1	CASSREGAGFYNEQFF	TGTGCCAGCAGCAGAGAGGGAGCGGGATTCTACAATGAGCAGTTCTTC
TRBV9	13	NA	NA	TRBJ2-3	CASSPYSVDTQYF	TGTGCCAGCAGCCCTTATTCGGTTGATACGCAGTATTTT
TRBV20-1	14	TRBD1	few	TRBJ2-7	CSARATGGSYEQYF	TGCAGTGCTAGGGCCACAGGGGGTTCCTACGAGCAGTACTTC
TRBV6-2/TRBV6-3	15	TRBD2	few	TRBJ2-3	CASSFPSGPGDTQYF	TGTGCCAGCAGTTTCCCTAGCGGGCCAGGGGATACGCAGTATTTT
TRBV7-7	14	NA	NA	TRBJ2-5	CASSLGGGWETQYF	TGTGCCAGCAGCTTAGGAGGGGGTTGGGAGACCCAGTACTTC
TRBV24-1	15	NA	NA	TRBJ2-2	CATSHTYANTGELFF	TGTGCCACCAGTCACACGTACGCGAACACCGGGGAGCTGTTTTTT
TRBV24-1	16	NA	NA	TRBJ2-2	CATSDPKVANTGELFF	TGTGCCACCAGTGATCCCAAAGTAGCTAACACCGGGGAGCTGTTTTTT
TRBV20-1	14	NA	few	TRBJ2-3	CSARGPYSTDTQYF	TGCAGTGCTAGGGGGCCGTATAGCACAGATACGCAGTATTTT
TRBV12-3/TRBV12-4	15	NA	NA	TRBJ1-2	CASSWGTDSSYGYTF	TGTGCCAGCAGTTGGGGGACGGACAGCTCCTATGGCTACACCTTC
TRBV7-9	16	TRBD1	many	TRBJ2-7	CASSPGGTGGGYEQYF	TGTGCCAGCAGCCCAGGGGGGACAGGGGGCGGTTACGAGCAGTACTTC
TRBV10-3	16	TRBD2	NA	TRBJ2-1	CAISVEAGASYNEQFF	TGTGCCATCAGTGTGGAGGCGGGAGCTTCCTACAATGAGCAGTTCTTC
TRBV7-2	15	TRBD1	many	TRBJ2-1	CASSSGRQGSREQFF	TGTGCCAGCAGCTCGGGGCGACAGGGAAGTCGTGAGCAGTTCTTC
TRBV10-3	12	NA	NA	TRBJ2-2	CAISAVTGELFF	TGTGCCATCAGTGCAGTGACCGGGGAGCTGTTTTTT
TRBV5-6	15	TRBD1	NA	TRBJ2-7	CASSLDRGGTYEQYF	TGTGCCAGCAGCCTCGACAGGGGTGGCACCTACGAGCAGTACTTC
TRBV4-2	13	NA	few	TRBJ2-3	CASSPRDDWEQYF	TGTGCCAGCAGCCCCCGGGACGATTGGGAGCAGTATTTT
TRBV29-1	13	NA	NA	TRBJ1-2	CSVEVSARYGYTF	TGCAGCGTTGAAGTTTCGGCAAGATATGGCTACACCTTC
TRBV20-1	15	NA	NA	TRBJ2-7	CSARDRIGYSYEQYF	TGCAGTGCTAGAGATCGAATAGGCTACTCCTACGAGCAGTACTTC
TRBV20-1	14	TRBD1	NA	TRBJ1-6	CSASGTGDNSPLHF	TGCAGTGCTTCCGGGACAGGGGACAATTCACCCCTCCACTTT
TRBV7-8	14	NA	few	TRBJ1-2	CASSSTPINYGYTF	TGTGCCAGCAGCTCGACACCTATTAACTATGGCTACACCTTC
TRBV5-1	15	NA	many	TRBJ2-3	CASSSQGPRTDTQYF	TGCGCCAGCAGCTCACAAGGCCCTAGGACAGATACGCAGTATTTT
TRBV29-1	11	NA	NA	TRBJ2-7	CSAVSPYEQYF	TGCAGCGCCGTTTCCCCCTACGAGCAGTACTTC
TRBV29-1	14	NA	few	TRBJ1-1	CSVAKGGTGTEAFF	TGCAGCGTTGCGAAGGGAGGGACGGGCACTGAAGCTTTCTTT
TRBV20-1	13	NA	NA	TRBJ2-4	CSARTAGGNIQYF	TGCAGTGCTAGAACGGCGGGTGGGAACATTCAGTACTTC
TRBV5-1	16	TRBD2	NA	TRBJ2-7	CASSPLAGGSTNEQYF	TGCGCCAGCAGCCCCTTAGCGGGGGGATCGACCAACGAGCAGTACTTC
TRBV12-3/TRBV12-4	13	NA	few	TRBJ1-6	CASSLPPNSPLHF	TGTGCCAGCAGTTTACCTCCGAATTCACCCCTCCACTTT
TRBV23-1	14	NA	few	TRBJ2-5	CASSQTGRGETQYF	TGCGCCAGCAGTCAGACAGGTCGGGGAGAGACCCAGTACTTC
TRBV3-1	14	TRBD2	many	TRBJ2-7	CASTGGGVPYEQYF	TGTGCCAGCACCGGTGGGGGGGTACCCTACGAGCAGTACTTC
TRBV11-2	17	NA	NA	TRBJ2-1	CASSFWDGLQSYNEQFF	TGTGCCAGCAGCTTCTGGGATGGCCTCCAGTCCTACAATGAGCAGTTCTTC
TRBV5-6	14	TRBD1	NA	TRBJ1-5	CASSRTGQWQPQHF	TGTGCCAGCAGCCGGACAGGGCAGTGGCAGCCCCAGCATTTT
TRBV3-1	18	NA	NA	TRBJ2-2	CASSQEYVSGSSTGELFF	TGTGCCAGCAGCCAAGAATACGTCTCGGGATCTTCCACCGGGGAGCTGTTTTTT
TRBV9	14	NA	NA	TRBJ1-2	CASSVEQGSYGYTF	TGTGCCAGCAGCGTAGAGCAGGGGTCCTATGGCTACACCTTC